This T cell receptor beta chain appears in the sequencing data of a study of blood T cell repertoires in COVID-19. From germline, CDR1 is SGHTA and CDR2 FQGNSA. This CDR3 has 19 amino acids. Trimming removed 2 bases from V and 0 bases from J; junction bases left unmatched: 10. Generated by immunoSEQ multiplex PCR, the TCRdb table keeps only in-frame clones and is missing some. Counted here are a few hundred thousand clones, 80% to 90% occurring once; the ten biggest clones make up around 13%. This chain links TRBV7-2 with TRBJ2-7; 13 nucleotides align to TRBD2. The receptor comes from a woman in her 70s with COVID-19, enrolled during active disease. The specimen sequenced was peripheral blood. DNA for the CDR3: TGTGCCAGCAGCTTATACTCCGGGACTAGCGGGGTCGTCTCCTACGAGCAGTACTTC. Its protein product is CASSLYSGTSGVVSYEQYF.